Listed below are T cell receptor beta chains from one sample, sequenced in a study of cytomegalovirus exposure and HLA in healthy donors. Profiling relied on immunoSEQ multiplex PCR, and the TCRdb table lists in-frame clones only, not all of them. The top ten clones hold 2% to 3% of a sample with 85,000 to 120,000 clones, around 80% of them seen once. The source material was PBMCs. All receptors come from a man aged 35 to 55 in good health and CMV-seronegative. Each CDR3 is given with its conserved first and last residue. D genes are given only for firm matches. Size tells how often a clone was seen (once, few, many) or the class of an expanded clone, and some rows leave it out.

TRBJ2-7	TRBV13	-	-	TGTGCCAGCAGCCCGAGGGTTCTGGGCGAGCAGTACTTC	CASSPRVLGEQYF
TRBJ2-7	TRBV14	-	-	TGTGCCAGCAGCCGGTCGTCGATGAGCTCCTACGAGCAGTACTTC	CASSRSSMSSYEQYF
TRBJ2-7	TRBV7-2	-	-	TGTGCCAGCAGCTTGTTTGACAAACCCTACGAGCAGTACTTC	CASSLFDKPYEQYF
TRBJ1-4	TRBV19	-	-	TGTGCCAGTAGTCTTCTGGGGGGTAATGAAAAACTGTTTTTT	CASSLLGGNEKLFF
TRBJ1-5	TRBV27	-	-	TGTGCCAGCAGTTTATGGGGGGGCAATCAGCCCCAGCATTTT	CASSLWGGNQPQHF
TRBJ1-3	TRBV11-2	TRBD1	-	TGTGCCAGCAGCTTGTCCGGGACAGAAAACACCATATATTTT	CASSLSGTENTIYF
TRBJ1-1	TRBV6-1	-	-	TGTGCCAGCAGTGTATCACAGGGAGAGGAAGCTTTCTTT	CASSVSQGEEAFF
TRBJ1-4	TRBV9	-	-	TGTGCCAGCAGCGTAGCTGGCGGCCCGGGGGAAAAACTGTTTTTT	CASSVAGGPGEKLFF
TRBJ2-5	TRBV2	-	-	TGTGCCAGCAATTCGGTACCCCAGGAAGAGACCCAGTACTTC	CASNSVPQEETQYF
TRBJ1-2	TRBV10-3	-	-	TGTGCCATCAGAGGAGCCAGGGGCTCGGATGGCTACACCTTC	CAIRGARGSDGYTF
TRBJ2-1	TRBV18	-	-	TGTGCCAGCTCCCGAGAACACAATGAGCAGTTCTTC	CASSREHNEQFF
TRBJ1-1	TRBV7-9	-	-	TGTGCCAGCAGCTCCGGAGTTAACACTGAAGCTTTCTTT	CASSSGVNTEAFF
TRBJ2-5	TRBV5-5	-	-	TGTGCCAGCGGCCCTGGGCTAGCGCAACAAGAGACCCAGTACTTC	CASGPGLAQQETQYF
TRBJ1-2	TRBV7-9	TRBD1	-	TGTGCCAGCAGCCAAGCGACCGGGACAGGAGGCTACACCTTC	CASSQATGTGGYTF
TRBJ1-2	TRBV6-5	TRBD1	few	TGTGCCAGCAGTTACAGTGCCAGGGGGCTGATTTATGGCTACACCTTC	CASSYSARGLIYGYTF
TRBJ1-2	TRBV20-1	-	-	TGCAGTGCTCGAAATTCAGGTGGCTACACCTTC	CSARNSGGYTF
TRBJ1-2	TRBV10-3	TRBD1	-	TGTGCCACTTATCGGACAGGCAGAAACTATGGCTACACCTTC	CATYRTGRNYGYTF
TRBJ2-1	TRBV9	-	-	TGTGCCAGCAGCGTAGATTTCGATGAGCAGTTCTTC	CASSVDFDEQFF
TRBJ2-7	TRBV5-1	TRBD2	-	TGCGCCAGCAGCTTGGGGACTAGCGGGAGACGTATCTACGAGCAGTACTTC	CASSLGTSGRRIYEQYF
TRBJ2-7	TRBV29-1	TRBD1	-	TGCAGCGTTGAGACAGGGGGCGTCTACGAGCAGTACTTC	CSVETGGVYEQYF
TRBJ2-7	TRBV18	-	few	TGTGCCAGCTCCCCGGAGGGGAACGAGCAGTACTTC	CASSPEGNEQYF
TRBJ1-4	TRBV7-8	-	-	TGTGCCAGCAGCTTATTTGGGGGGGGTGAAAAACTGTTTTTT	CASSLFGGGEKLFF
TRBJ2-1	TRBV18	-	-	TGTGCCAGCTCACCCCTGTCCGGGAATGAGCAGTTCTTC	CASSPLSGNEQFF
TRBJ2-2	TRBV5-1	TRBD1	-	TGCGCCAGCAGGGGGGACAGGGGATACTCCGGGGAGCTGTTTTTT	CASRGDRGYSGELFF
TRBJ2-5	TRBV12-5	TRBD1	-	TGTGCTAGTGGTCCGCCCCGGACAGGGGGCGCGGAGACCCAGTACTTC	CASGPPRTGGAETQYF
TRBJ2-7	TRBV2	TRBD1	-	TGTGCCAGCAGCCTGACAGGGCTGAGCTCCTACGAGCAGTACTTC	CASSLTGLSSYEQYF
TRBJ2-3	TRBV11-2	TRBD2	-	TGTGCCAGCAGCTTACGGGCGGCGGGGGGATTTGCGCAGTATTTT	CASSLRAAGGFAQYF
TRBJ1-1	TRBV6-5	TRBD1	-	TGTGCCAGCAGTGATGGGACAGGGCCCACTGAAGCTTTCTTT	CASSDGTGPTEAFF
TRBJ2-3	TRBV9	TRBD2	-	TGTGCCAGCAGGTCCGGGACTAGCGGGGGGACCAAGACCACAGATACGCAGTATTTT	CASRSGTSGGTKTTDTQYF
TRBJ2-1	TRBV5-1	TRBD1	-	TGCGCCAGCAGCTCCCCGGGACAGGGGGCTTTGGATGAGCAGTTCTTC	CASSSPGQGALDEQFF
TRBJ2-2	TRBV11-3	-	few	TGTGCCAGCAGCCTAACCTCTCTCGGGGGGGAGCTGTTTTTT	CASSLTSLGGELFF
TRBJ1-2	TRBV6-5	TRBD1	few	TGTGCCAGCTGGGACAGAAGTAACTATGGCTACACCTTC	CASWDRSNYGYTF
TRBJ2-7	TRBV7-9	-	-	TGTGCCAGCGGTGATGCGGCGGAGCAGTACTTC	CASGDAAEQYF
TRBJ1-1	TRBV9	-	-	TGTGCCAGCAGCGTGCAGGGTACTGAAGCTTTCTTT	CASSVQGTEAFF
TRBJ1-3	TRBV4-1	-	few	TGCGCCAGCAGCCAGTGGGTCCTGGGCTCCGGAAACACCATATATTTT	CASSQWVLGSGNTIYF
TRBJ2-3	TRBV7-9	-	once	TGTGCCAGCAGCTTAAGGGGGGGGAGCACAGATACGCAGTATTTT	CASSLRGGSTDTQYF
TRBJ1-3	TRBV19	TRBD1	-	TGTGCCAGTAGGCATTCCGGGACAGGGCAAGACACCATATATTTT	CASRHSGTGQDTIYF
TRBJ2-1	TRBV7-2	-	-	TGTGCCAGCAGCTTGCGGCGTGGGTCCTACAATGAGCAGTTCTTC	CASSLRRGSYNEQFF
TRBJ1-1	TRBV11-3	-	-	TGTGCCAGCAGCGAATCGGGAGTGAACACTGAAGCTTTCTTT	CASSESGVNTEAFF
TRBJ1-2	TRBV2	-	-	TGTGCCAGCAGTTACCTTTTACGACCGGGCTATGGCTACACCTTC	CASSYLLRPGYGYTF
TRBJ1-5	TRBV23-1	TRBD1	-	TGCGCCAGCAGTCACCTAAAAGCTCCTAAGGGGGCGTCGCAGCCCCAGCATTTT	CASSHLKAPKGASQPQHF
TRBJ2-2	TRBV5-1	TRBD2	few	TGCGCCAGCAGCTTGGCCGGGACTAGGAACACCGGGGAGCTGTTTTTT	CASSLAGTRNTGELFF